This passage covers 27 T cell receptor beta chains from one sample sequenced in a study of persistence of HIV-infected CD4 T cells. Lysates of CMV-infected fibroblasts at 10 ug/mL stimulated these cells. Sorting of responding CD4+ T cells relied on upregulated CD40 ligand together with CD69. Their cognate antigens are unknown. The immunoSEQ assay was version 4, run in survey mode. TCRdb keeps only in-frame clones here, not all; method: immunoSEQ multiplex PCR. Of approximately 19,000 clones listed, 65% are singletons. Source: CD4+ T cells sorted from PBMCs after approximately 19-hour stimulation, taken from a patient who received antiretroviral therapy. The receptors shown here come from an adult woman with HIV who was CMV-seropositive.

This clone has more than one count but fewer than ten. J is TRBJ2-2 and V is TRBV9; TRBD2 might be the D (6 bases). Per germline, CDR1 SGDLS and CDR2 YYNGEE. V shed 2 bases and J shed 0 bases, with 11 bases lying between them. The CDR3 has 16 amino acids. CDR3 nucleotides: TGTGCCAGCAGCGTCAGGGAGGACACGAACACCGGGGAGCTGTTTTTT. It encodes CASSVREDTNTGELFF.

This clone ranks as medium-sized. V is TRBV11-1 and J is TRBJ2-2; 7 bases align to TRBD1. The ends lost 4 bases at V and 3 bases at J; junction bases unmatched: 5. The CDR3 consists of 15 residues. The germline gives CDR1 SGHAT, CDR2 FQDESV (reference sequence). The CDR3 DNA is TGTGCCAGCAGCTATGACAGGGTGGACACCGGGGAGCTGTTTTTT. This sequence encodes CASSYDRVDTGELFF.

This clone came up a few times. The chain couples TRBV6-2 or TRBV6-3 to TRBJ2-3; D remains unclear. Germline values: CDR1 MNHEY, CDR2 SVGEGT. The CDR3 consists of 13 residues. The germline V and J ends were trimmed by 6 bases and 4 bases, with 11 bases remaining between them. The CDR3, as DNA: TGTGCCAGCAGCAAGGATCTACCAGATACGCAGTATTTT. As protein: CASSKDLPDTQYF.

The chain combines TRBV11-3 with TRBJ1-1, with D possibly being TRBD1 (5 bases). This CDR3 is 13 amino acids long. Germline V lookup: CDR1 SGHNT, CDR2 YENEEA. V lost 0 bases and J lost 10, with 12 bases in between. CDR3 amino acids: CASSLDDTGGAFF. The DNA of the CDR3 is TGTGCCAGCAGCTTAGATGACACAGGTGGAGCTTTCTTT.

This clone was detected a few times. The V and J genes are TRBV19 and TRBJ1-5; D might be TRBD1 (6 bases). Trimming took 2 bases from V and 6 from J, leaving 14 bases between them. Germline CDR1 and CDR2: LNHDA and SQIVND (reference sequence). This CDR3 is built from 15 residues. The CDR3 loop is CASSIRRGAGQPQHF. CDR3 in DNA: TGTGCCAGTAGTATAAGGCGGGGGGCAGGTCAGCCCCAGCATTTT.

The chain joins TRBV7-6 to TRBJ2-2; D remains ambiguous. The CDR3 consists of 12 residues. Trimming removed 5 bases from V and 7 bases from J, with 8 bases in between. Germline V lookup: CDR1 SGHVS, CDR2 FNYEAQ. CDR3 residues: CASSAWSGELFF. As DNA, the CDR3 is TGTGCCAGCAGCGCATGGAGCGGGGAGCTGTTTTTT.

V and J are TRBV7-9 and TRBJ2-1; TRBD2 matches 14 bases. There are 17 residues in the CDR3. Germline CDR1 is SEHNR and CDR2 is FQNEAQ (reference sequence). V shed 5 bases and J 4 bases; nucleotides not matched to a gene: 7. The CDR3 DNA sequence: TGTGCCAGCAGCCCCTATGGGACTAGCGGGGGATACAATGAGCAGTTCTTC. Residues: CASSPYGTSGGYNEQFF.

In this sample, this clone turned up a few times. The chain joins TRBV6-1 to TRBJ2-1; 10 bases map to TRBD2. J lost 3 bases, V lost 0 bases, and 2 bases had no gene match. The CDR3 contains 16 residues. Per the germline V gene, CDR1 is MNHNS and CDR2 is SASEGT. Here the CDR3 reads CASSEAERGGYNEQFF. The CDR3 DNA is TGTGCCAGCAGTGAAGCGGAGCGGGGGGGCTACAATGAGCAGTTCTTC.

This clone was counted only a few times. The chain uses TRBV19 and TRBJ1-5; D gene unclear. Germline-derived CDR1 and CDR2 are LNHDA and SQIVND (reference sequence). This CDR3 region has 13 residues. The germline V and J ends were trimmed by 8 bases and 5 bases, with 13 bases remaining between them. CDR3 DNA: TGTGCCAGTGGTTCCGGGCGCGATCAGCCCCAGCATTTT. Protein product: CASGSGRDQPQHF. The variable domain in full, completed from reference TRBV19 and TRBJ1-5, reads DGGITQSPKYLFRKEGQNVTLSCEQNLNHDAMYWYRQDPGQGLRLIYYSQIVNDFQKGDIAEGYSVSREKKESFPLTVTSAQKNPTAFYLCASGSGRDQPQHFGDGTRLSIL.

This clone is labeled as medium-sized. The chain is built from TRBV7-9 and TRBJ1-2; 10 positions match TRBD1. Germline values: CDR1 SEHNR, CDR2 FQNEAQ (reference sequence). The CDR3 extends over 15 amino acids. The trim removed 1 base at V and 8 bases at J, leaving 7 bases unmatched. CDR3 sequence (DNA): TGTGCCAGCAGCTTAGATGGACAGGGGGGCCGGGGCTACACCTTC. Protein product: CASSLDGQGGRGYTF.

This clone was seen once. V gene TRBV28 combines with J gene TRBJ1-2; D is undetermined. V lost 4 bases and J lost 13, with 13 bases in between. The CDR3 is 11 residues long. Germline assignment: CDR1 MDHEN and CDR2 SYDVKM. The CDR3 DNA sequence: TGTGCCAGCAGTTCAGTGGGGTCGGTCACCTTC. Translating it yields CASSSVGSVTF.

The chain carries TRBV5-4 and TRBJ1-2; D may be TRBD1 (6 bases). Germline V gene data show CDR1 as SGHNT and CDR2 as YYREEE (reference sequence). Trimming left V 3 bases short and J 4 bases short, with 13 bases between. The CDR3 sequence is 14 residues long. CDR3 in DNA: TGTGCCAGCAGCTACCGGGACACCACCTATGGCTACACCTTC. This codes for CASSYRDTTYGYTF. Complete variable domain (other parts from reference TRBV5-4 and TRBJ1-2): ETGVTQSPTHLIKTRGQQVTLRCSSQSGHNTVSWYQQALGQGPQFIFQYYREEENGRGNFPPRFSGLQFPNYSSELNVNALELDDSALYLCASSYRDTTYGYTFGSGTRLTVV.

This clone was counted a few times. The CDR3 DNA reads TGCAGCGTTACAGGGAATAGCAATCAGCCCCAGCATTTT. Translated: CSVTGNSNQPQHF. The chain recombines TRBV29-1 with TRBJ1-5, with TRBD1 as a possible D gene (6 bases). Germline CDR1 and CDR2: SQVTM and ANQGSEA. The CDR3 spans 13 residues. V lost 5 bases and J lost 0, with 8 bases in between. Combining the CDR3 with reference TRBV29-1 and TRBJ1-5 gives the whole variable domain SAVISQKPSRDICQRGTSLTIQCQVDSQVTMMFWYRQQPGQSLTLIATANQGSEATYESGFVIDKFPISRPNLTFSTLTVSNMSPEDSSIYLCSVTGNSNQPQHFGDGTRLSIL.

V and J are TRBV24-1 and TRBJ2-5; 10 bases agree with TRBD1. V shed 9 bases, J shed 1 base, and the junction held 10 bases outside the gene matches. The CDR3 consists of 16 residues. The germline CDR1 and CDR2 sequences are KGHDR and SFDVKD. CDR3 loop: CATGDRGNLGQETQYF. The CDR3 bases are TGTGCCACCGGGGACAGGGGAAATTTGGGCCAAGAGACCCAGTACTTC.

This clone was observed once. The chain links TRBV7-2 to TRBJ1-3; D gene uncertain. This CDR3 has 15 residues. CDR1 is SGHTA and CDR2 is FQGNSA in the germline V gene. Trimming took 3 bases from V and 4 from J, leaving 13 bases between them. The CDR3 here is CASSFDALFGNTIYF. CDR3 in DNA: TGTGCCAGCAGCTTCGACGCATTGTTCGGAAACACCATATATTTT.

The genes are TRBV9 and TRBJ2-1, with 8 bases identical to TRBD2. This CDR3 has 15 residues. V lost 0 bases and J lost 6; bases outside the gene matches: 5. Germline V gene sequence: CDR1 SGDLS, CDR2 YYNGEE. This chain's CDR3 is CASSVASGGLNEQFF. The CDR3 nucleotides read TGTGCCAGCAGCGTAGCAAGCGGGGGTCTCAATGAGCAGTTCTTC.

The gene calls are TRBV18 and TRBJ2-1; 11 positions match TRBD2. This CDR3 region has 16 residues. J was trimmed by 8 bases and V by 5 bases; bases with no gene match: 11. Germline lookup yields CDR1 KGHSH and CDR2 LQKENI. The DNA for the CDR3 is TGTGCCAGCTCATTACTAGCGGGGGCTGCCCTTTATGAGCAGTTCTTC. Protein product: CASSLLAGAALYEQFF.

This chain links TRBV5-4 with TRBJ2-2, with a tentative D call TRBD1 (6 bases). Germline-derived CDR1 and CDR2 are SGHNT and YYREEE (reference sequence). The CDR3 is 15 residues long. Trimming stripped 4 bases from V and 3 bases from J, with 13 bases between. The CDR3 coding sequence is TGTGCCAGCAGCCTCCTCCGGACAGACACCGGGGAGCTGTTTTTT. Translated, it gives CASSLLRTDTGELFF.

This CDR3 is CASSLKQGEQYF. The CDR3 coding sequence is TGTGCCAGCAGTTTGAAACAGGGCGAGCAGTACTTC. J is TRBJ2-7 and V is TRBV12-3 or TRBV12-4, with D tentatively TRBD1 (6 bases). V shed 3 bases and J shed 6 bases, with 9 bases lying between them. The CDR3 covers 12 residues.

V usage is TRBV27 and J usage is TRBJ1-2; 8 bases are shared with TRBD1. Per germline, CDR1 MNHEY and CDR2 SMNVEV (reference sequence). This CDR3 spans 14 amino acids. V dropped 3 bases and J dropped 6; count of bases not matched to a gene: 6. The CDR3 nucleotides read TGTGCCAGCAGTTTCGGACAGGGTTTCGATGGCTACACCTTC. Protein sequence: CASSFGQGFDGYTF.

By share, this clone counts as medium-sized. The chain uses TRBV19 and TRBJ1-3; no definite D call. The CDR3 loop spans 13 amino acids. The V and J ends lost 7 bases and 0 bases respectively, with 7 bases between them. The germline V gene encodes CDR1 LNHDA and CDR2 SQIVND (reference sequence). CDR3 in amino acids: CASTLYSGNTIYF. The CDR3 DNA reads TGTGCCAGTACTCTGTACTCTGGAAACACCATATATTTT. Variable domain in full (rest from reference TRBV19 and TRBJ1-3): DGGITQSPKYLFRKEGQNVTLSCEQNLNHDAMYWYRQDPGQGLRLIYYSQIVNDFQKGDIAEGYSVSREKKESFPLTVTSAQKNPTAFYLCASTLYSGNTIYFGEGSWLTVV.

The chain combines TRBV19 with TRBJ1-2; tentatively, D is TRBD1 (6 bases). Germline CDR1 is LNHDA and CDR2 is SQIVND (reference sequence). The CDR3 is 15 amino acids. V was clipped by 7 bases and J by 7 bases, with 22 bases between them. For the CDR3, the DNA is TGTGCCAGTAATGTTATGACAGGTAGTCGGACTGGCTACACCTTC. It translates to CASNVMTGSRTGYTF. The full variable domain, rest sourced from reference TRBV19 and TRBJ1-2, is DGGITQSPKYLFRKEGQNVTLSCEQNLNHDAMYWYRQDPGQGLRLIYYSQIVNDFQKGDIAEGYSVSREKKESFPLTVTSAQKNPTAFYLCASNVMTGSRTGYTFGSGTRLTVV.

V is TRBV18 and J is TRBJ1-5, with unresolved D. This CDR3 contains 15 residues. The germline V gene has CDR1 KGHSH and CDR2 LQKENI. V lost 3 bases to trimming and J lost 4 bases, with 13 bases between them. The DNA of the CDR3 is TGTGCCAGCTCACCCCAGAGGATCAGTAATCAGCCCCAGCATTTT. This codes for CASSPQRISNQPQHF. Supplemented by reference TRBV18 and TRBJ1-5, the full variable domain reads NAGVMQNPRHLVRRRGQEARLRCSPMKGHSHVYWYRQLPEEGLKFMVYLQKENIIDESGMPKERFSAEFPKEGPSILRIQQVVRGDSAAYFCASSPQRISNQPQHFGDGTRLSIL.

This chain uses TRBV5-1 with TRBJ2-3; 8 bases are a match to TRBD1. The germline gives CDR1 SGHRS, CDR2 YFSETQ. The CDR3 extends over 16 amino acids. Unmatched junction bases numbered 11, after V lost 3 bases and J lost 5 bases. For the CDR3, the DNA is TGCGCCAGCAGCTCAAAGACAGGGGTGCGAGGAGATACGCAGTATTTT. This gives the protein CASSSKTGVRGDTQYF. The entire variable domain, with the rest obtained from reference TRBV5-1 and TRBJ2-3, is as follows: KAGVTQTPRYLIKTRGQQVTLSCSPISGHRSVSWYQQTPGQGLQFLFEYFSETQRNKGNFPGRFSGRQFSNSRSEMNVSTLELGDSALYLCASSSKTGVRGDTQYFGPGTRLTVL.

The chain joins TRBV11-3 to TRBJ2-1; D gene uncertain. This CDR3 region has 14 residues. V was clipped by 1 base and J by 5 bases, with 9 bases between them. Germline V lookup: CDR1 SGHNT, CDR2 YENEEA. The CDR3 DNA reads TGTGCCAGCAGCTTAGGTGGGCTAAACAATGAGCAGTTCTTC. It is translated as CASSLGGLNNEQFF.

By share, this clone ranks as medium-sized. The rearrangement joins TRBV5-1 to TRBJ2-3, with D perhaps matching TRBD2 (5 bases). CDR1 and CDR2 (germline): SGHRS, YFSETQ. This CDR3 spans 12 amino acids. V was shortened by 3 bases and J by 5 bases, with 7 bases between the two germline ends. This CDR3 reads CASSSREDTQYF. CDR3 DNA: TGCGCCAGCAGCTCCCGGGAAGATACGCAGTATTTT.

The chain couples TRBV9 to TRBJ2-1; unclear D gene. V gave up 8 bases and J gave up 0 bases, with 6 bases separating them. The CDR3 totals 12 residues. Germline V gene sequence: CDR1 SGDLS, CDR2 YYNGEE. CDR3 nucleotides: TGTGCCAGGAGGAGCTCCTACAATGAGCAGTTCTTC. Amino acid sequence: CARRSSYNEQFF.